Listed below are T cell receptor beta chains from one sample, sequenced in a study of T-cell memory formation after mild COVID-19. TCRdb ran MiXCR on the 5' RACE reads and lists one entry per CDR3 protein. The data show approximately 560,000 distinct CDR3 sequences, 17% seen once. Sequenced sample: PBMCs or a T cell subset sorted from them (not recorded which). The origin of the receptors is an adult woman who had mild COVID-19 (a few samples of this study predate the infection). Cell type and time point are not known. CDR3s include the opening cysteine and the closing phenylalanine or tryptophan. A D gene is named only where the DNA matches it firmly. Clone size appears in some rows only: once, few, many, or a class for an expanded clone.

v_gene	d_gene	abundance	j_gene	len	CDR3aa	CDR3nt
TRBV2	-	many	TRBJ2-1	14	CASSERTTYNEQFF	TGTGCCAGCAGTGAGAGGACAACCTACAATGAGCAGTTCTTC
TRBV4-1	-	few	TRBJ2-7	13	CASSPRGVYEQYF	TGCGCCAGCAGCCCCAGGGGAGTCTACGAGCAGTACTTC
TRBV19	-	-	TRBJ2-3	15	CASSMAGVSTDTQYF	TGTGCCAGTAGTATGGCAGGGGTGAGCACAGATACGCAGTATTTT
TRBV25-1	-	-	TRBJ2-1	13	CASSWVGGNEQFF	TGTGCCAGTAGTTGGGTGGGCGGCAATGAGCAGTTCTTC
TRBV19	-	few	TRBJ2-2	14	CASSIGGEAGELFF	TGTGCCAGTAGTATTGGGGGTGAGGCCGGGGAGCTGTTTTTT
TRBV5-1	-	many	TRBJ2-3	14	CASSLGQRADTQYF	TGCGCCAGCAGCTTGGGACAGCGGGCAGATACGCAGTATTTT
TRBV24-1	-	-	TRBJ2-3	16	CATSDSGLRSTDTQYF	TGTGCCACCAGTGACTCGGGACTCAGAAGCACAGATACGCAGTATTTT
TRBV6-5	-	few	TRBJ2-7	15	CASSYSTGPGEEQYF	TGTGCCAGCAGTTACTCGACAGGTCCTGGGGAAGAGCAGTACTTC
TRBV30	-	-	TRBJ2-5	16	CAWEDGLAAYQETQYF	TGTGCCTGGGAGGACGGGTTAGCGGCGTACCAAGAGACCCAGTACTTC
TRBV6-1	-	few	TRBJ1-1	14	CASSVVPDPQSAFF	TGTGCCAGCAGTGTGGTCCCCGATCCCCAATCGGCTTTCTTT
TRBV9	TRBD1	-	TRBJ1-2	14	CASSGPGQGVGYTF	TGTGCCAGCAGCGGACCGGGACAGGGGGTCGGCTACACCTTC
TRBV7-8	-	few	TRBJ2-1	13	CASSLGVDNEQFF	TGTGCCAGCAGCTTAGGGGTGGACAATGAGCAGTTCTTC
TRBV7-3	TRBD1	many	TRBJ1-2	14	CASSLTGGDDGYTF	TGTGCCAGCAGCCTAACAGGGGGCGACGATGGCTACACCTTC
TRBV7-8	TRBD1	-	TRBJ2-7	15	CASSLGRTGSYEQYF	TGTGCCAGCAGCTTAGGGAGGACAGGCTCCTACGAGCAGTACTTC
TRBV12-3/TRBV12-4	-	-	TRBJ1-5	16	CASSLGGGGGNQPQHF	TGTGCCAGCAGTTTAGGTGGAGGAGGGGGCAATCAGCCCCAGCATTTT
TRBV20-1	-	-	TRBJ2-5	15	CSARDPRASGETQYF	TGCAGTGCTAGAGACCCAAGGGCCTCGGGAGAGACCCAGTACTTC
TRBV6-5	-	-	TRBJ1-5	16	CASSKLSGGPNQPQHF	TGTGCCAGCAGCAAGTTATCTGGGGGTCCCAATCAGCCCCAGCATTTT
TRBV7-3	-	-	TRBJ1-1	15	CASSRQKGGVTEAFF	TGTGCCAGCAGCCGACAGAAAGGAGGTGTCACTGAAGCTTTCTTT
TRBV6-6	TRBD1	-	TRBJ1-5	16	CASSRTRGTSNQPQHF	TGTGCCAGCAGTCGCACCAGGGGGACGAGCAATCAGCCCCAGCATTTT
TRBV5-1	-	few	TRBJ1-2	15	CASSPDLRGPYGYTF	TGCGCCAGCAGCCCCGACCTTCGGGGACCCTATGGCTACACCTTC
TRBV29-1	-	-	TRBJ1-1	14	CSVVGVRSATEAFF	TGCAGCGTTGTGGGGGTTCGGTCCGCCACTGAAGCTTTCTTT
TRBV18	TRBD1	many	TRBJ2-7	13	CASSPGTGNEQYF	TGTGCCAGCTCACCAGGGACAGGGAACGAGCAGTACTTC
TRBV29-1	-	few	TRBJ2-1	10	CSVGGDEQFF	TGCAGCGTTGGGGGGGATGAGCAGTTCTTC
TRBV7-9	-	many	TRBJ1-6	14	CASSVSGNNSPLHF	TGTGCCAGCAGCGTGAGCGGGAATAATTCACCCCTCCACTTT
TRBV6-5	TRBD1	few	TRBJ2-2	15	CASSLRTGVNGELFF	TGTGCCAGCAGTCTTCGGACAGGGGTAAACGGGGAGCTGTTTTTT
TRBV10-2	-	once	TRBJ1-6	14	CASSELGVESPLHF	TGCGCCAGCAGTGAGTTAGGGGTCGAGTCACCCCTCCACTTT
TRBV20-1	-	-	TRBJ2-3	13	CSARQGITDTQYF	TGCAGTGCTCGGCAGGGTATCACAGATACGCAGTATTTT
TRBV30	-	-	TRBJ1-5	13	CAMGLYSNQPQHF	TGTGCCATGGGCCTCTATAGCAATCAGCCCCAGCATTTT
TRBV9	-	-	TRBJ1-3	16	CASSVRAGSSGNTIYF	TGTGCCAGCAGCGTAAGGGCCGGGAGCTCTGGAAACACCATATATTTT
TRBV12-3/TRBV12-4	TRBD1	-	TRBJ2-7	15	CASSNDRGFFYEQYF	TGTGCCAGCAGCAATGACAGGGGGTTTTTCTACGAGCAGTACTTC
TRBV3-1	-	-	TRBJ2-3	16	CASSQVIDRTTDTQYF	TGTGCCAGCAGCCAAGTTATCGACAGGACCACAGATACGCAGTATTTT